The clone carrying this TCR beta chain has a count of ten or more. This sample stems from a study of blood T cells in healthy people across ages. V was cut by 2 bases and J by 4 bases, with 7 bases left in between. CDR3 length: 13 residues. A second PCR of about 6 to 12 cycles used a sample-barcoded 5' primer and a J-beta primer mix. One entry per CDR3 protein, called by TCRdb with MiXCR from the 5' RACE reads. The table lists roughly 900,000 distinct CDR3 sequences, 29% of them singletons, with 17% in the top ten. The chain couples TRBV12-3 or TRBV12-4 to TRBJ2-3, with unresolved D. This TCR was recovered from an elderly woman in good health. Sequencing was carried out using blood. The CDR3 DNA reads TGTGCCAGCAGTTTACCCCCTCCAGATACGCAGTATTTT. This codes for CASSLPPPDTQYF.